What follows are 13 T cell receptor beta chains derived from one specimen sequenced in a study of T-cell memory formation after mild COVID-19 (dated by TCRdb to the early 2020s). Library preparation was by 5' RACE. TCRdb records Illumina NovaSeq 6000 as the sequencer. The public reads were quality trimmed at Q25 with fastp and then assembled into clones with MiXCR by TCRdb, keeping productive beta chains. A single entry per CDR3 protein holds the most common genes and DNA from its merged rows. This sample comprises about 390,000 distinct CDR3 sequences, roughly 21% of them detected only once. Clones ranked in the top ten supply around 12% of the sample. The sample consisted of PBMCs or a T cell subset sorted from them (not recorded which). These receptor sequences come from an adult woman who had mild COVID-19 (a few samples of this study predate the infection). The sample titles of this study are shuffled in the database, so cell type and time point are left out; the donor was told from shared clones.

This clonotype was detected only a few times. V gene TRBV7-9 combines with J gene TRBJ2-5; 8 bases match TRBD1. CDR3 size: 15 residues. V lost 5 bases, J lost 4 bases, and 9 bases stayed unmatched. Germline CDR1 SEHNR, CDR2 FQNEAQ (reference sequence). The CDR3 DNA is TGTGCCAGCAGCCCCACCCCGGACAGGGTAGAGACCCAGTACTTC. Translated, it gives CASSPTPDRVETQYF.

This clonotype appeared a few times. The chain links TRBV5-1 to TRBJ1-1; TRBD1 matches 7 bases. V gave up 4 bases and J gave up 4 bases; unmatched junction bases: 7. The CDR3 extends over 14 amino acids. From germline, CDR1 is SGHRS and CDR2 YFSETQ. The CDR3 region has the DNA TGCGCCAGCAGCGAGCGTGACAGGGCCACTGAAGCTTTCTTT. This gives the protein CASSERDRATEAFF.

The J gene is TRBJ1-1, the V gene TRBV29-1; D is ambiguous. Germline-derived CDR1 and CDR2 are SQVTM and ANQGSEA. The CDR3 runs 13 residues. V lost 4 bases and J 0 bases, leaving 9 bases between the germline ends. CDR3 loop: CSVAGSLNTEAFF. In nucleotides, the CDR3 is TGCAGCGTTGCGGGGTCCCTGAACACTGAAGCTTTCTTT.

This clonotype was counted many times. The rearrangement uses TRBV5-1 and TRBJ2-1, with 7 nucleotides matching TRBD2. V lost 5 bases to trimming and J lost 0 bases; unmatched junction nucleotides: 2. Looked up from germline, CDR1 is SGHRS and CDR2 is YFSETQ. This CDR3 has 14 amino acids. CDR3 sequence: CASSPGGSYNEQFF. The CDR3 DNA follows: TGCGCCAGCAGTCCGGGGGGCTCCTACAATGAGCAGTTCTTC.

The chain joins TRBV5-1 to TRBJ1-1; a weak D match, TRBD1 (5 bases). This CDR3 region has 15 residues. Trimming pared 4 bases from V and 10 bases from J, leaving 23 bases between. The germline V gene has CDR1 SGHRS and CDR2 YFSETQ. The CDR3 reads CASSQPLGTAGGAFF. CDR3 nucleotide sequence: TGCGCCAGCAGCCAACCACTCGGGACGGCTGGGGGAGCTTTCTTT. The full variable domain, in which reference TRBV5-1 and TRBJ1-1 provide the parts outside the CDR3, is KAGVTQTPRYLIKTRGQQVTLSCSPISGHRSVSWYQQTPGQGLQFLFEYFSETQRNKGNFPGRFSGRQFSNSRSEMNVSTLELGDSALYLCASSQPLGTAGGAFFGQGTRLTVV.

This clonotype was counted ten times or more. The gene calls are TRBV7-9 and TRBJ2-2; 9 nucleotides agree with TRBD2. The germline V gene has CDR1 SEHNR and CDR2 FQNEAQ (reference sequence). The ends lost 2 bases at V and 7 bases at J; junction bases unmatched: 2. CDR3 length equals 14 residues. The CDR3 DNA is TGTGCCAGCAGCTTACCAGCGGGGGGCGGGGAGCTGTTTTTT. The encoded protein is CASSLPAGGGELFF.

This clonotype was observed many times. DNA of the CDR3: TGCGCCAGCAGCTCGGGGACAGGGGGATTTCAAGAGACCCAGTACTTC. It yields the protein CASSSGTGGFQETQYF. The chain is built from TRBV5-1 and TRBJ2-5; 11 nucleotides align to TRBD1. Per the germline V gene, CDR1 is SGHRS and CDR2 is YFSETQ. Losses at the gene ends were 3 bases for V and 2 bases for J; bases not matched to a gene: 6. This CDR3 spans 16 amino acids.

This clonotype came up many times. This sequence joins TRBV30 and TRBJ1-5; D is undetermined. V lost 1 base, J lost 2 bases, and 6 bases lay in between. CDR3 length: 13 amino acids. CDR1 and CDR2 (germline): GTSNPN, SVGIG (reference sequence). The CDR3 nucleotides read TGTGCCTGGAGTGCCGGTGGCAATCAGCCCCAGCATTTT. Protein sequence: CAWSAGGNQPQHF.

This chain joins TRBV30 and TRBJ2-3, with no clear D. The CDR3 consists of 11 residues. CDR1 and CDR2 from the germline V gene are GTSNPN and SVGIG (reference sequence). Trimming removed 0 bases at V and 6 bases at J, with 4 bases between. DNA for the CDR3: TGTGCCTGGAGTGTATCGGATACGCAGTATTTT. Protein product: CAWSVSDTQYF.

The chain couples TRBV4-1 to TRBJ2-5; D not certain. Trimming stripped 0 bases from V and 1 base from J, with 9 bases between. The CDR3 totals 15 residues. Germline CDR1 reads MGHRA; CDR2 reads YSYEKL. CDR3 DNA: TGCGCCAGCAGCCAAGATATGATTTTCCAAGAGACCCAGTACTTC. Translating it yields CASSQDMIFQETQYF.

DNA of the CDR3: TGTGCCACCAGCAGAGGGGTGACAGGGACCTACAATGAGCAGTTCTTC. It codes for CATSRGVTGTYNEQFF. This chain uses TRBV15 with TRBJ2-1; 7 bases are shared with TRBD1. CDR1 and CDR2 from the germline V gene are LNHNV and YYDKDF (reference sequence). This CDR3 is 16 amino acids long. J lost 2 bases, V lost 1 base, and 5 bases had no gene match.

The chain combines TRBV10-3 with TRBJ2-3; the match to TRBD1 covers 7 bases. The CDR3 extends over 14 amino acids. V lost 4 bases to trimming and J lost 4 bases; unmatched junction nucleotides: 5. CDR1 is ENHRY, CDR2 SYGVKD, per germline. The CDR3 reads CAISGTGFADTQYF. The CDR3 DNA follows: TGTGCCATCAGTGGGACAGGCTTCGCAGATACGCAGTATTTT.

The rearrangement joins TRBV20-1 to TRBJ2-5, with a weak D call TRBD2 (6 bases). Trimming pared 3 bases from V and 2 bases from J, leaving 13 bases between. The CDR3 consists of 14 residues. In germline, CDR1 is DFQATT, CDR2 SNEGSKA (reference sequence). CDR3 sequence: CSASFVSGQETQYF. CDR3 coding DNA: TGCAGTGCTAGTTTCGTTAGCGGACAAGAGACCCAGTACTTC.